A selection of T cell receptor beta chains follows, all from one sample in a study of T cell clonotyping in hematopoietic cell transplantation. The assay was immunoSEQ multiplex PCR, and TCRdb's table has in-frame clones only and misses some. Among approximately 75,000 clones listed, around 94% were seen once. Sequenced input: peripheral blood mononuclear cells. Receptor source: a man aged 50 or older in good health. Some clones in this sample may be carry-over from other donors' samples. Each CDR3 is given without its conserved first and last residue.

CDR3 protein: ASSDSVGNTQY; V gene: TRBV6-4; J gene: TRBJ2-3
CDR3 protein: ASSYIGEQY; V gene: TRBV28; J gene: TRBJ2-7
CDR3 protein: ASSYLAGSNQPQH; V gene: TRBV6-6; J gene: TRBJ1-5
CDR3 protein: ASSFGQPYNEQF; V gene: TRBV28; J gene: TRBJ2-1
CDR3 protein: ASSLGRANTGELF; V gene: TRBV27; J gene: TRBJ2-2
CDR3 protein: ASRAGVSYEQY; V gene: TRBV28; J gene: TRBJ2-7
CDR3 protein: ASSLFSDLFNYGYT; V gene: TRBV5-6; J gene: TRBJ1-2
CDR3 protein: ASSIRPGQGVNEQF; V gene: TRBV19; J gene: TRBJ2-1
CDR3 protein: AISESGRDFANYGYT; V gene: TRBV10-3; J gene: TRBJ1-2
CDR3 protein: SALAVHEQF; V gene: TRBV20-1; J gene: TRBJ2-1
CDR3 protein: ASSFGQGIVTEAF; V gene: TRBV25-1; J gene: TRBJ1-1
CDR3 protein: ASSPRVGYEQY; V gene: TRBV7-9; J gene: TRBJ2-7
CDR3 protein: ASSEGTHTEAF; V gene: TRBV25-1; J gene: TRBJ1-1
CDR3 protein: ASSQENRGLGNTIY; V gene: TRBV4-3; J gene: TRBJ1-3
CDR3 protein: ASSAELAGGPRDEQF; V gene: TRBV5-1; J gene: TRBJ2-1
CDR3 protein: ASSVVAVSTDTQY; V gene: TRBV9; J gene: TRBJ2-3
CDR3 protein: ASSYDGRVGQPQH; V gene: TRBV6-6; J gene: TRBJ1-5
CDR3 protein: ASSHRWSGSETQY; V gene: TRBV4-3; J gene: TRBJ2-5
CDR3 protein: ASSQSFSYEQY; V gene: TRBV4-1; J gene: TRBJ2-7
CDR3 protein: ASSSLQATYNSDTQY; V gene: TRBV28; J gene: TRBJ2-3
CDR3 protein: ASDAGGPGQPQH; V gene: TRBV19; J gene: TRBJ1-5
CDR3 protein: ASSLAGGTSGNTIY; V gene: TRBV5-4; J gene: TRBJ1-3
CDR3 protein: ASSWNSGGITDTQY; V gene: TRBV7-9; J gene: TRBJ2-3
CDR3 protein: ASSEVDGTYNEQF; V gene: TRBV5-1; J gene: TRBJ2-1
CDR3 protein: ASSRTGGEGYT; V gene: TRBV2; J gene: TRBJ1-2
CDR3 protein: ASSAIRGGAVDEKLF; V gene: TRBV28; J gene: TRBJ1-4
CDR3 protein: ATSQRGRGVIEQY; V gene: TRBV15; J gene: TRBJ2-7
CDR3 protein: ASSRLAGENGELF; V gene: TRBV7-8; J gene: TRBJ2-2
CDR3 protein: ASITQGVGEMDTQY; V gene: TRBV7-7; J gene: TRBJ2-3
CDR3 protein: ASRSSSGANVLT; V gene: TRBV5-6; J gene: TRBJ2-6
CDR3 protein: ASSSPDREYGYT; V gene: TRBV27; J gene: TRBJ1-2
CDR3 protein: ASSQDTYGYT; V gene: TRBV4-2; J gene: TRBJ1-2
CDR3 protein: ASSILAGAGYNEQF; V gene: TRBV7-9; J gene: TRBJ2-1
CDR3 protein: ASSLFRPKGPDTQY; V gene: TRBV7-3; J gene: TRBJ2-3
CDR3 protein: ASSQVDRVLSPYNEQF; V gene: TRBV4-2; J gene: TRBJ2-1
CDR3 protein: ASNFPGIYGYT; V gene: TRBV30; J gene: TRBJ1-2
CDR3 protein: ASIRGESTDTQY; V gene: TRBV2; J gene: TRBJ2-3